These T cell receptor beta chains were read from a single sample in a study of PD-L1 blockade in urothelial cancer. Clones were read by immunoSEQ multiplex PCR, and TCRdb kept only the in-frame ones, dropping some. Of approximately 110,000 clones in the sample, 70% to 85% are singletons; the top ten hold 2.4%. The sequencing here drew on PBMCs, taken around atezolizumab (anti-PD-L1) treatment. The receptors originated from a man aged 45-65 years with urothelial cancer. Each CDR3 is given with its conserved first and last residue. D genes are given only for firm matches. Clone size appears in some rows only: once, few, many, or a class for an expanded clone.

J: TRBJ1-5; size: -; D: TRBD1; V: TRBV2; DNA: TGTGCCAGCAGCGCGAGGACAGGGGTACAGCCCCAGCATTTT; CDR3: CASSARTGVQPQHF
J: TRBJ1-2; size: -; D: TRBD1; V: TRBV9; DNA: TGTGCCAGCAGCCTTATGGGACAGGGAAGGAGTGGCTACACCTTC; CDR3: CASSLMGQGRSGYTF
J: TRBJ2-3; size: -; D: TRBD2; V: TRBV27; DNA: TGTGCCAGCAGTTCTCTAGCGGGGCTCACAGATACGCAGTATTTT; CDR3: CASSSLAGLTDTQYF
J: TRBJ2-3; size: few; D: -; V: TRBV18; DNA: TGTGCCAGCTCACCAAATGGGGCGCCCCTGGGGGATACGCAGTATTTT; CDR3: CASSPNGAPLGDTQYF
J: TRBJ1-6; size: many; D: -; V: TRBV13; DNA: TGTGCCAGCAGCTTATGGGGGCCCGGCTCACCCCTCCACTTT; CDR3: CASSLWGPGSPLHF
J: TRBJ2-1; size: few; D: -; V: TRBV7-6; DNA: TGTGCCAGCAGCTTAGGGGGCAGCCCCGCTGCGCAGTTCTTC; CDR3: CASSLGGSPAAQFF
J: TRBJ1-2; size: -; D: -; V: TRBV28; DNA: TGTGCCAGCTCCCCCCCGGGGGGAAGATATGGCTACACCTTC; CDR3: CASSPPGGRYGYTF
J: TRBJ2-3; size: -; D: -; V: TRBV19; DNA: TGTGCCAGTGCTGCTGGGGACACTCGCACAGATACGCAGTATTTT; CDR3: CASAAGDTRTDTQYF
J: TRBJ2-3; size: -; D: -; V: TRBV18; DNA: TGTGCCAGCTCACCACCGGGAGAGCCAGATACGCAGTATTTT; CDR3: CASSPPGEPDTQYF
J: TRBJ1-2; size: once; D: TRBD1; V: TRBV2; DNA: TGTGCCAGCAGTTCACAGGGGGGCGGCTACACCTTC; CDR3: CASSSQGGGYTF
J: TRBJ2-4; size: -; D: -; V: TRBV19; DNA: TGTGCCACAACCGACCGGGTCGCCAAAAACATTCAGTACTTC; CDR3: CATTDRVAKNIQYF
J: TRBJ1-6; size: -; D: TRBD1; V: TRBV6-1; DNA: TGTGCCAGCAACCGGGACAGACCTAATTCACCCCTCCACTTT; CDR3: CASNRDRPNSPLHF
J: TRBJ2-1; size: -; D: TRBD2; V: TRBV11-2; DNA: TGTGCCAGCAGCTTAGTCAGGACTAGCGGGAGTAGTAATGAGCAGTTCTTC; CDR3: CASSLVRTSGSSNEQFF
J: TRBJ2-5; size: -; D: -; V: TRBV28; DNA: TGTGCCAGCAGCCGTAGCGGAGGCAGCCAAGAGACCCAGTACTTC; CDR3: CASSRSGGSQETQYF
J: TRBJ1-4; size: -; D: TRBD1; V: TRBV5-1; DNA: TGCGCCAGCAGCCCAAACAGGGGGCAAGGGGAAAAACTGTTTTTT; CDR3: CASSPNRGQGEKLFF
J: TRBJ2-1; size: -; D: TRBD1; V: TRBV7-2; DNA: TGTGCCAGCAGGGCACGAACAGGGGAAGCCTACAATGAGCAGTTCTTC; CDR3: CASRARTGEAYNEQFF
J: TRBJ2-7; size: once; D: TRBD2; V: TRBV5-1; DNA: TGCGCCAGCAGCCCCACCGGGACTAGCGGCTACGAGCAGTACTTC; CDR3: CASSPTGTSGYEQYF
J: TRBJ1-1; size: -; D: -; V: TRBV28; DNA: TGTGCCAGCAGTTACAACAGGGTGCGGAAAACTGAAGCTTTCTTT; CDR3: CASSYNRVRKTEAFF
J: TRBJ2-5; size: -; D: -; V: TRBV20-1; DNA: TGCAGTGTCGGGGGAGAGACCCAGTACTTC; CDR3: CSVGGETQYF
J: TRBJ2-1; size: -; D: -; V: TRBV10-3; DNA: TGTGCCATCAGTGTCGGCGGGACGAGTTTGAATGAGCAGTTCTTC; CDR3: CAISVGGTSLNEQFF
J: TRBJ1-2; size: once; D: -; V: TRBV27; DNA: TGTGCCAGCAGGGGAGACAGGCTAAGCGGCTACACCTTC; CDR3: CASRGDRLSGYTF
J: TRBJ1-5; size: -; D: -; V: TRBV6-5; DNA: TGTGCCAGCGGAGGGCTCAATCAGCCCCAGCATTTT; CDR3: CASGGLNQPQHF
J: TRBJ2-1; size: once; D: TRBD2; V: TRBV19; DNA: TGTGCCAGTAGTATGGGACTATCCTCCTACAATGAGCAGTTCTTC; CDR3: CASSMGLSSYNEQFF
J: TRBJ2-5; size: -; D: TRBD1; V: TRBV6-1; DNA: TGTGCCAGCAGCAGGGGGCCGAATCGAGAGACCCAGTACTTC; CDR3: CASSRGPNRETQYF
J: TRBJ1-5; size: -; D: -; V: TRBV15; DNA: TGTGCCACCAGCAGACCGCGGACAGTAGGTGCTCAGCCCCAGCATTTT; CDR3: CATSRPRTVGAQPQHF
J: TRBJ2-7; size: few; D: -; V: TRBV2; DNA: TGTGCCAGCAGTGAAGGGCTAGCAGCCTACGAGCAGTACTTC; CDR3: CASSEGLAAYEQYF
J: TRBJ2-2; size: -; D: TRBD2; V: TRBV5-1; DNA: TGCGCCAGCAGCATACGGGGACTAGCGGGATCCCTCGGCACCGGGGAGCTGTTTTTT; CDR3: CASSIRGLAGSLGTGELFF
J: TRBJ1-1; size: -; D: -; V: TRBV28; DNA: TGTGCCAGCAGTCCTCAAGTTAGGGGGACTGAAGCTTTCTTT; CDR3: CASSPQVRGTEAFF
J: TRBJ1-6; size: -; D: -; V: TRBV28; DNA: TGTGCCAGCAGTTTATCTACAGGGAATTCACCCCTCCACTTT; CDR3: CASSLSTGNSPLHF
J: TRBJ1-2; size: -; D: -; V: TRBV5-1; DNA: TGCGCCAGCAGCTTCCAGGGTTTCGCTAACTATGGCTACACCTTC; CDR3: CASSFQGFANYGYTF
J: TRBJ2-1; size: -; D: TRBD2; V: TRBV9; DNA: TGTGCCAGCAGCGCCATTAGCGGGAGGGTCAATGAGCAGTTCTTC; CDR3: CASSAISGRVNEQFF
J: TRBJ2-1; size: -; D: -; V: TRBV19; DNA: TGTGCCAGCTCACCAGGGCAGGGGGGTGAGCAGTTCTTC; CDR3: CASSPGQGGEQFF
J: TRBJ2-1; size: -; D: -; V: TRBV27; DNA: TGTGCCAGCCGGAAGGCGGAGTACAATGAGCAGTTCTTC; CDR3: CASRKAEYNEQFF
J: TRBJ2-1; size: -; D: TRBD2; V: TRBV10-2; DNA: TGCGCCAGCAGTGAGTCGCGGACTAGCGGCAGGGTGGGCAATGAGCAGTTCTTC; CDR3: CASSESRTSGRVGNEQFF
J: TRBJ2-1; size: -; D: -; V: TRBV28; DNA: TGTGCCAGCAGTTTGACTAGAAGAGACTACAATGAGCAGTTCTTC; CDR3: CASSLTRRDYNEQFF
J: TRBJ2-7; size: once; D: TRBD1; V: TRBV6-4; DNA: TGTGCCAGCAGTGACTCGAGACAGGGGGGGTACGAGCAGTACTTC; CDR3: CASSDSRQGGYEQYF
J: TRBJ2-5; size: once; D: -; V: TRBV5-5; DNA: TGTGCCAGCAGCCCCTCCCAAGAGACCCAGTACTTC; CDR3: CASSPSQETQYF
J: TRBJ1-6; size: -; D: TRBD1; V: TRBV7-9; DNA: TGTGCCAGCAGCAAAGGGACTAATCCGGGACAGGATAATTCACCCCTCCACTTT; CDR3: CASSKGTNPGQDNSPLHF
J: TRBJ2-7; size: -; D: TRBD2; V: TRBV19; DNA: TGTGCCAGTAAGTTGGCGGGAGGCTCCTACGAGCAGTACTTC; CDR3: CASKLAGGSYEQYF